This TCR beta chain emerged from a study of OX40 agonist ivuxolimab in advanced cancers. Regarding the study in general: Ivuxolimab was an agonistic, fully human IgG2 monoclonal antibody directed against OX40 (CD134), a costimulatory receptor. The point of sequencing TCRbeta in the periphery was to test whether ivuxolimab changed TCR sequence diversity and drove clonal T-cell expansion. Three dose-escalation patients achieved partial responses, one with hepatocellular carcinoma and two with cutaneous melanoma. Intravenous ivuxolimab was administered to patients every 2 weeks at six dose levels: 0.01, 0.1, 0.3, 1.5, 3 and 10 mg/kg. Among the approximately 50 dose-escalation patients, around 20 had hepatocellular carcinoma, roughly 15 melanoma, 9 renal cell carcinoma and 9 head and neck cancer. The paper describes the monotherapy dose-escalation part (N ≈ 52 patients) of the phase I trial of ivuxolimab. Prior anti-PD-1, anti-PD-L1 or anti-CTLA-4 therapy was permitted, and checkpoint inhibitors had been received by about 37% of dose-escalation patients. The dose-escalation cohort was 82.7% male with a mean age of roughly 62 years, ranging from roughly 20 to 85.

Overall results and qualifications from the work: Antigen specificity was not determined for the clonally expanded peripheral T cells. Partial responders in the 0.1-3.0 mg/kg groups had among the lowest normalized peripheral clonal expansion, especially among CD8+ T cells. After ivuxolimab, more expanded clones were found on average in CD8+ T cells than in CD4+ T cells. At doses from 0.1 to 3.0 mg/kg, clonal expansion was seen in both CD4+ and CD8+ blood T cells between baseline and week 6. Low levels of normalized T-cell clonal expansion were also seen in some patients who did not respond.

Notes on this clone: Its antigen remains undetermined. Base qualities were left out, and no much larger clone turns up one base away.

To sequence the TCRbeta CDR3 region, genomic DNA was isolated from the sorted cells. The immunoSEQ Assay was used for sequencing of TCRbeta CDR3 regions. Held by TCRdb, this immuneACCESS table contains in-frame sequences only and omits some clones. Under half of the omission traces to an unresolved V gene where checked; the cause of the rest is unknown. Within this sample are about 89,000 clones, with around 94% of them counted one time only. The top ten clonotypes cover about 0.3% of the sample. Patients with autoimmune disease history or receiving systemic immunosuppression were excluded from the trial. Peripheral blood for TCR sequencing was collected from all dose cohorts at baseline, on cycle 4 day 1, and on cycle 7 day 1. The samples were drawn from a first-in-human, open-label, multicenter phase I dose-escalation trial of ivuxolimab. The trial enrolled adults with locally advanced or metastatic head and neck squamous cell, hepatocellular, melanoma or renal cell carcinoma. CD4+ and CD8+ T cells were sorted separately from peripheral blood before TCR sequencing.

At the junction V is shortened by 0 bases and J by 2 bases, with 6 bases in between. The germline V gene encodes CDR1 SGHTA and CDR2 FQGNSA. From its cysteine to its phenylalanine, the CDR3 spans 14 amino acids. Just the 42-base CDR3 DNA is kept, in frame starting at base 1. The TCR was taken from an adult with an advanced solid tumor such as melanoma, head and neck, liver or kidney cancer. The chain links TRBV7-2 with TRBJ2-3, and perhaps TRBD2 as D gene, on 5 matching bases. The sequencing here drew on CD4+ or CD8+ T cells sorted from blood, taken in a trial of the OX40 agonist ivuxolimab. The nucleotide sequence reads TGTGCCAGCAGCTTAGCGGGAGTCACAGATACGCAGTATTTT. It encodes CASSLAGVTDTQYF.